This T cell receptor beta chain was retrieved from a study of T cell changes during pregnancy in multiple sclerosis. The CDR3 length is 19 residues. Losses at the gene ends were 3 bases for V and 8 bases for J; bases not matched to a gene: 17. Germline V CDR1 and CDR2: MDHEN, SYDVKM. TCRdb keeps only in-frame clones here, not all; method: immunoSEQ multiplex PCR. The sample records 35,000 to 40,000 clones, 88% being singletons. This TCR derives from a female donor with multiple sclerosis, enrolled in a pregnancy study. The chain employs TRBV28 and TRBJ2-1; 12 positions match TRBD2. The sample consisted of CD8+ T cells from peripheral blood mononuclear cells, taken in the third trimester of pregnancy. This CDR3 is CASSFLLAGGGQTLDEQFF. As DNA, the CDR3 is TGTGCCAGCAGTTTTCTCCTAGCGGGGGGGGGACAGACTTTGGATGAGCAGTTCTTC. The entire variable domain, with the rest obtained from reference TRBV28 and TRBJ2-1, is as follows: DVKVTQSSRYLVKRTGEKVFLECVQDMDHENMFWYRQDPGLGLRLIYFSYDVKMKEKGDIPEGYSVSREKKERFSLILESASTNQTSMYLCASSFLLAGGGQTLDEQFFGPGTRLTVL.